The present T cell receptor (beta chain) was sequenced within a study of T cell repertoires in cytomegalovirus infection. The study's findings and limits: Dominant in the ex vivo response were TCR beta clonotypes restricted by HLA-C and specific for CMV.

This clonotype was recorded many times. The antigen is not known. This CDR3 comprises 13 residues. Per germline, CDR1 SGHDN and CDR2 FVKESK. With 4 bases removed from V and 2 bases from J, the gap between germline ends came to 8 bases. A single record per CDR3 protein comes from TCRdb applying MiXCR to the reads. The data show about 460,000 distinct CDR3 sequences, about 11% seen once. This rearrangement joins TRBV14 to TRBJ1-2; no clear D gene. Input material: PBMCs. This clonotype was sampled from a human donor in good health (CMV status not recorded). Some clones in this sample may be carry-over from other donors' samples. CDR3 nucleotide sequence: TGTGCCAGCAGCCCCACGAGGAACTATGGCTACACCTTC. As protein: CASSPTRNYGYTF. The variable domain in full, completed from reference TRBV14 and TRBJ1-2, reads EAGVTQFPSHSVIEKGQTVTLRCDPISGHDNLYWYRRVMGKEIKFLLHFVKESKQDESGMPNNRFLAERTGGTYSTLKVQPAELEDSGVYFCASSPTRNYGYTFGSGTRLTVV.